The 14 T cell receptor beta chains presented below share a single source sample, sequenced in a study of identical twins. Each CDR3 protein gets one entry after TCRdb re-called the 5' RACE reads with MiXCR. This table holds under 400,000 distinct CDR3 sequences, 9% to 10% found once. What was sequenced was naive T cells sorted from blood. These receptors originate from a woman aged 45-60 years in good health.

This clonotype came up a few times. The chain links TRBV20-1 to TRBJ1-5; D remains unclear. The CDR3 is 15 amino acids. Germline CDR1 and CDR2: DFQATT and SNEGSKA (reference sequence). V was pared by 0 bases and J by 0 bases, with 9 bases between. DNA of the CDR3: TGCAGTGCTAGAGATCAAGACTCTAGCAATCAGCCCCAGCATTTT. Translating gives CSARDQDSSNQPQHF.

Comment on this clonotype: Since no conserved phenylalanine or tryptophan closes the CDR3, a read error is the likely cause. V is TRBV9 and J is TRBJ1-1, with a possible D match to TRBD1 (5 bases). CDR1 and CDR2 from the germline V gene are SGDLS and YYNGEE. The V gene lost 3 bases and the J gene lost 4 bases, with 13 bases spanning the gap. There are 14 residues in the CDR3. The CDR3 loop is CASSAGPRATEAFS. DNA of the CDR3: TGTGCCAGCAGCGCAGGGCCGCGGGCCACTGAAGCTTTCTCT.

In its sample, this clonotype was seen a few times. This chain uses TRBV18 with TRBJ2-1, with a tentative D call TRBD2 (7 bases). CDR1 is KGHSH, CDR2 LQKENI, per germline. CDR3 length: 16 amino acids. Between the trimmed V and J ends, which lost 4 bases and 0 bases, there was a span of 13 bases. The CDR3 DNA is TGTGCCAGCTCACTAGACAGGACTAGCTCCTACAATGAGCAGTTCTTC. Translating gives CASSLDRTSSYNEQFF.

The chain uses TRBV27 and TRBJ2-3; the D gene is possibly TRBD2 (8 bases). This CDR3 has 19 amino acids. CDR1 and CDR2 from the germline V gene are MNHEY and SMNVEV (reference sequence). With 9 bases removed from V and 5 bases from J, the gap between germline ends came to 33 bases. The CDR3 protein is CASSLQGTSGGMFVDTQYF. CDR3 nucleotide sequence: TGTGCCAGTTCCCTACAGGGGACTTCGGGAGGGATGTTTGTAGATACGCAGTATTTT.

This clonotype came up many times. This chain joins TRBV4-1 and TRBJ2-2; D perhaps matches TRBD2 (5 bases). The CDR3 loop spans 14 amino acids. V lost 1 base and J 5 bases, leaving 8 bases between the germline ends. Germline V gives CDR1 MGHRA, CDR2 YSYEKL. The DNA for the CDR3 is TGCGCCAGCAGCCAAGGACTATTAACCGGGGAGCTGTTTTTT. Its translation: CASSQGLLTGELFF.

Many counts were recorded for this clonotype. This chain uses TRBV20-1 with TRBJ2-6, with D uncertain. Germline V gene data show CDR1 as DFQATT and CDR2 as SNEGSKA (reference sequence). V lost 1 base and J 13 bases, leaving 8 bases between the germline ends. This CDR3 comprises 11 residues. The CDR3 loop reads CSARGVTVLTF. DNA of the CDR3: TGCAGTGCTAGAGGAGTGACGGTCCTGACTTTC.

This rearrangement joins TRBV9 to TRBJ2-1; D is unclear. This CDR3 spans 13 amino acids. The V end was cut by 0 bases, the J end by 6 bases, with 7 bases between. Germline CDR1 and CDR2: SGDLS and YYNGEE. CDR3 sequence: CASSVEVSNEQFF. In DNA form, the CDR3 reads TGTGCCAGCAGCGTAGAAGTGAGCAATGAGCAGTTCTTC.

This clonotype was seen a few times. The chain recombines TRBV15 with TRBJ1-5; 8 bases map to TRBD1. V lost 0 bases to trimming and J lost 6 bases; unmatched junction nucleotides: 7. Germline-derived CDR1 and CDR2 are LNHNV and YYDKDF (reference sequence). The CDR3 totals 16 residues. The CDR3 spells CATSREPGQEVQPQHF. The CDR3 nucleotides read TGTGCCACCAGCAGAGAACCGGGACAGGAGGTTCAGCCCCAGCATTTT.

This clonotype was seen ten or more times. The chain's CDR3 is CSAPGQGRYEQFF. The DNA for the CDR3 is TGCAGCGCCCCGGGACAGGGGAGGTATGAGCAGTTCTTC. The chain carries TRBV29-1 and TRBJ2-1; 10 bases map to TRBD1. Germline loops: CDR1 SQVTM, CDR2 ANQGSEA. V shed 7 bases and J 8 bases; nucleotides not matched to a gene: 8. This CDR3 comprises 13 residues.

This clonotype came up many times. The chain combines TRBV12-3 or TRBV12-4 with TRBJ2-7; weak D call: TRBD1 (5 bases). V dropped 2 bases and J dropped 3 bases, with 8 bases sitting between them. CDR3 length: 13 amino acids. This CDR3 reads CASSLQGHYEQYV. CDR3 nucleotides: TGTGCCAGCAGTTTACAGGGTCACTACGAGCAGTACGTC.

This chain joins TRBV4-1 and TRBJ2-1, with D tentatively TRBD2 (6 bases). Germline V gene lookup returns CDR1 MGHRA and CDR2 YSYEKL. This CDR3 has 14 amino acids. Trimming took off 8 bases at V and 10 bases at J, with 21 bases between the two ends. Here the CDR3 DNA reads TGCGCCAGCCGCTTCAGCGGGCAAAGCGGGGAGCAGTTCTTC. Protein sequence: CASRFSGQSGEQFF.

This clonotype was detected ten times or more. This chain connects TRBV3-1 to TRBJ2-1; the D is unclear. This CDR3 spans 15 amino acids. Germline CDR1 and CDR2: LGHDT and YNNKEL (reference sequence). With 2 bases removed from V and 0 bases from J, the gap between germline ends came to 8 bases. This CDR3 reads CASSQTASSYNEQFF. For the CDR3, the DNA is TGTGCCAGCAGCCAAACAGCAAGCTCCTACAATGAGCAGTTCTTC.

This clonotype was seen more than once but under ten times. The J gene is TRBJ1-5, the V gene TRBV2; D not resolved. The CDR3 consists of 14 residues. Germline CDR1 SNHLY, CDR2 FYNNEI. The germline V and J ends were trimmed by 8 bases and 6 bases, with 17 bases remaining between them. CDR3 nucleotides: TGTGCCAGCGGGGAGAATATCGAGAGTCAGCCCCAGCATTTT. Its translation is CASGENIESQPQHF.

The gene calls are TRBV11-2 and TRBJ1-1, with 7 bases identical to TRBD1. The CDR3 length is 17 residues. CDR1 and CDR2 (germline): SGHAT, FQNNGV. Losses at the gene ends were 1 base for V and 4 bases for J; bases not matched to a gene: 12. The CDR3 bases are TGTGCCAGCAGCTTAGCGGTACCCAGATCAGGGGGCACTGAAGCTTTCTTT. This gives the protein CASSLAVPRSGGTEAFF.